Reported below is one TCR beta chain. These data come from a study of CD8 T cells in Susac syndrome. V was pared by 0 bases and J by 1 base, with 2 bases of the junction left unmatched. The CDR3 covers 14 residues. In germline, CDR1 is DFQATT, CDR2 SNEGSKA (reference sequence). Random hexamers were used to reverse transcribe an amount of about 0.5 to 1 ug RNA. TCRdb redid the calling of the immunoSEQ multiplex PCR reads with MiXCR, one entry per CDR3 protein. The sample holds 400,000 to 550,000 distinct CDR3 sequences, 75% to 90% seen once. The sequence came from a human donor with multiple sclerosis. The V and J genes are TRBV20-1 and TRBJ2-7; 8 bases agree with TRBD1. The sample comprised CD8+ T cells from PBMCs. DNA for the CDR3: TGCAGTGCTAGAGAGACAGGGGAGTCCTACGAGCAGTACTTC. It is translated as CSARETGESYEQYF.